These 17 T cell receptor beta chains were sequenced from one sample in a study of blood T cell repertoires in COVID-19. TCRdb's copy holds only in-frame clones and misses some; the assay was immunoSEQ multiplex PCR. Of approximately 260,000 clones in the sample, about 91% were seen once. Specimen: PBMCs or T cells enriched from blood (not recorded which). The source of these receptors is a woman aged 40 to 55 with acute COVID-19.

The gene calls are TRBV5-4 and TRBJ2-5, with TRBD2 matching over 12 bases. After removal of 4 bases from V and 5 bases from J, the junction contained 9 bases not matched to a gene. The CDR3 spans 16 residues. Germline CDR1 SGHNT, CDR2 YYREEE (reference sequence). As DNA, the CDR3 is TGTGCCAGCAGCGCTCGACTAGCGGGAGTCCCGGAGACCCAGTACTTC. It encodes CASSARLAGVPETQYF.

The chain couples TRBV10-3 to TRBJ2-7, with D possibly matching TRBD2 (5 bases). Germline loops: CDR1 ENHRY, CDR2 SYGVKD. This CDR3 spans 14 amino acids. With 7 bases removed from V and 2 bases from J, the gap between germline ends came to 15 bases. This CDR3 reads CAITGNPETYEQYF. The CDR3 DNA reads TGTGCCATCACCGGGAACCCGGAGACCTACGAGCAGTACTTC.

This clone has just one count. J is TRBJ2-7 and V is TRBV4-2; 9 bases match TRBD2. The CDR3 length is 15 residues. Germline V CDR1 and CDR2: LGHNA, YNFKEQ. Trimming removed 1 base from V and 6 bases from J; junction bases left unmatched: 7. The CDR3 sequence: CASSQGSGSVSEQYF. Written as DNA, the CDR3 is TGTGCCAGCAGCCAAGGTAGCGGGAGCGTCTCCGAGCAGTACTTC.

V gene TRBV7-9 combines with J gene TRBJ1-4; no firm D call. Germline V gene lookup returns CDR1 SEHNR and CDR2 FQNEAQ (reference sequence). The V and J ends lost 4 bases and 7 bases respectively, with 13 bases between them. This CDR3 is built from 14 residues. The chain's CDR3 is CASSSSARGEKLFF. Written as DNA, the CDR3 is TGTGCCAGCAGCTCTTCGGCCCGGGGTGAAAAACTGTTTTTT.

The CDR3 nucleotides read TGTGCCAGCAGTAGTGGACAGCTCCAGCCCGGGGAGCAGTTCTTC. Translated, it gives CASSSGQLQPGEQFF. The V call is TRBV11-3, the J call TRBJ2-1, with D tentatively TRBD1 (6 bases). This CDR3 contains 15 residues. The V gene lost 6 bases and the J gene lost 10 bases, with 22 bases spanning the gap. From germline, CDR1 is SGHNT and CDR2 YENEEA.

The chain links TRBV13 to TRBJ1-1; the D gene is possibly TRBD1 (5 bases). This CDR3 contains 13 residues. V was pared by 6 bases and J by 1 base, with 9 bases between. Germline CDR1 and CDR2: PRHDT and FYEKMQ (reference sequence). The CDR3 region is CASRGLQNTEAFF. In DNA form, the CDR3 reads TGTGCCAGCAGGGGGCTCCAGAACACTGAAGCTTTCTTT.

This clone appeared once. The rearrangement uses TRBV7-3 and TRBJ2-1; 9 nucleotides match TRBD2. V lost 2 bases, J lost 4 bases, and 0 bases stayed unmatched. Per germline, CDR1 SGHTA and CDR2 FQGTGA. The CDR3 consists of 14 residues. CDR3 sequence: CASSLLAGYNEQFF. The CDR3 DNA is TGTGCCAGCAGCTTACTAGCGGGATACAATGAGCAGTTCTTC.

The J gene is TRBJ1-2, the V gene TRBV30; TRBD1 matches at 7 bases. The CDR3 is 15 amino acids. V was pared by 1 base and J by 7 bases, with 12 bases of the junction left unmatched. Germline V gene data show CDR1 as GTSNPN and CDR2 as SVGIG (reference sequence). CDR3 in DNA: TGTGCCTGGAGTGACCCTTCAGGGGGGCTCGGTGGCTACACCTTC. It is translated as CAWSDPSGGLGGYTF. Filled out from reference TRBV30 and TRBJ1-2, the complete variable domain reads SQTIHQWPATLVQPVGSPLSLECTVEGTSNPNLYWYRQAAGRGLQLLFYSVGIGQISSEVPQNLSASRPQDRQFILSSKKLLLSDSGFYLCAWSDPSGGLGGYTFGSGTRLTVV.

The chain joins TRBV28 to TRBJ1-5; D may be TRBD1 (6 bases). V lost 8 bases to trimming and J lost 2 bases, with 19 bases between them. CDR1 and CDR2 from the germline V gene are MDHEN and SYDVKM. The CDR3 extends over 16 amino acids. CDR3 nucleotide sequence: TGTGCCAGCCGAGACCTCGGGGGGCGCGGCAATCAGCCCCAGCATTTT. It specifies CASRDLGGRGNQPQHF.

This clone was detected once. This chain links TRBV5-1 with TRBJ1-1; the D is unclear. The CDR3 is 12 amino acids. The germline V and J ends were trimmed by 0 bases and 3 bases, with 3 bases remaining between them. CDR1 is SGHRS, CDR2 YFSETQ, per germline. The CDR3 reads CASSLGDTEAFF. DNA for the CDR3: TGCGCCAGCAGCTTGGGAGACACTGAAGCTTTCTTT.

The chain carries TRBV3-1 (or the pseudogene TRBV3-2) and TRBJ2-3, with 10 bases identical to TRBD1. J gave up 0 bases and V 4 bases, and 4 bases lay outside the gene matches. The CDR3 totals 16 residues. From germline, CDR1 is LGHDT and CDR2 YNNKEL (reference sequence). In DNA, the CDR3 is TGTGCCAGCAGCCCTCGGACAGGGGGGAGCACAGATACGCAGTATTTT. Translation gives CASSPRTGGSTDTQYF.

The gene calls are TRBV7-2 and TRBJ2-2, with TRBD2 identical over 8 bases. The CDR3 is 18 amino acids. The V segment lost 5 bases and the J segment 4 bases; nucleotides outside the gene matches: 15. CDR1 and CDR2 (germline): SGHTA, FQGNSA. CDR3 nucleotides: TGTGCCAGCAGCCCCGGGGGGGGGAGAGGGCCTGGCACCGGGGAGCTGTTTTTT. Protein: CASSPGGGRGPGTGELFF.

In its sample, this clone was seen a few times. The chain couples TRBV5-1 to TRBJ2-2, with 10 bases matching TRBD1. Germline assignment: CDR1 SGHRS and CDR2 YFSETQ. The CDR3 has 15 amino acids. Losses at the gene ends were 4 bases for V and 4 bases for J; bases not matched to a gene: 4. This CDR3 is CASSLRTGGTGELFF. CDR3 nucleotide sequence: TGCGCCAGCAGCCTGCGGACAGGGGGCACCGGGGAGCTGTTTTTT.

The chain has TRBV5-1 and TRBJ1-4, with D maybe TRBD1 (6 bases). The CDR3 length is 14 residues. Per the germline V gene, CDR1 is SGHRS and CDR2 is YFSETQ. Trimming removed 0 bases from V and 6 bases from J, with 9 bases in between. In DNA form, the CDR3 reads TGCGCCAGCAGCTTGGACACAGGGCATGAAAAACTGTTTTTT. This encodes CASSLDTGHEKLFF.

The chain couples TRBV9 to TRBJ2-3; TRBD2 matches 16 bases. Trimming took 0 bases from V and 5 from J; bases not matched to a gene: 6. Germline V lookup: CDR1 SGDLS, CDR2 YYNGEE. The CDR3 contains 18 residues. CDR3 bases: TGTGCCAGCAGCGTAGGGGGACTAGCGGGAGGGAATGGAGATACGCAGTATTTT. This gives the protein CASSVGGLAGGNGDTQYF.

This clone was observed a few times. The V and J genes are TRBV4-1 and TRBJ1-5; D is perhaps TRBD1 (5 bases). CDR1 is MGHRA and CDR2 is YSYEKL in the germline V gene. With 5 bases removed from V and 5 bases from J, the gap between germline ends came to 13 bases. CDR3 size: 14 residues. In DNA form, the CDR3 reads TGCGCCAGCAGCGGTACAGGTGTCGATCAGCCCCAGCATTTT. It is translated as CASSGTGVDQPQHF.

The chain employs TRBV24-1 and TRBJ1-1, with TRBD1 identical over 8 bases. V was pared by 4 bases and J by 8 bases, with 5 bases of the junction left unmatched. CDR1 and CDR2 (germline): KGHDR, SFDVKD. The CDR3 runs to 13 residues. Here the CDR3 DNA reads TGTGCCACCAGTGACCCCGACAGGGGAGAAGCTTTCTTT. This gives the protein CATSDPDRGEAFF.